This TCR beta chain was identified in a study of T-cell memory formation after mild COVID-19. TCRdb independently ran MiXCR on the 5' RACE reads; one entry per CDR3 protein. The sample shows 50,000 to 70,000 distinct CDR3 sequences, 10% to 15% of them seen only once. This clonotype was picked up a small number of times. Its antigen is not identified. Trimming left V 8 bases short and J 7 bases short, with 9 bases between. The length of the CDR3 is 11 residues. Findings of the study overall: CD4+ clones that contracted lay mainly in CM and EM; CD8+ ones lay in EMRA.

The receptor's source is a man aged 18 to 30 who had mild COVID-19 (a few samples of this study predate the infection). Cell type and time point are not known. The rearrangement uses TRBV12-3 or TRBV12-4 and TRBJ2-1, with D perhaps matching TRBD1 (6 bases). Material for sequencing was PBMCs or a T cell subset sorted from them (not recorded which). The DNA of the CDR3 is TGTGCCAGCGATAGGGGGAATGAGCAGTTCTTC. Translating it yields CASDRGNEQFF.